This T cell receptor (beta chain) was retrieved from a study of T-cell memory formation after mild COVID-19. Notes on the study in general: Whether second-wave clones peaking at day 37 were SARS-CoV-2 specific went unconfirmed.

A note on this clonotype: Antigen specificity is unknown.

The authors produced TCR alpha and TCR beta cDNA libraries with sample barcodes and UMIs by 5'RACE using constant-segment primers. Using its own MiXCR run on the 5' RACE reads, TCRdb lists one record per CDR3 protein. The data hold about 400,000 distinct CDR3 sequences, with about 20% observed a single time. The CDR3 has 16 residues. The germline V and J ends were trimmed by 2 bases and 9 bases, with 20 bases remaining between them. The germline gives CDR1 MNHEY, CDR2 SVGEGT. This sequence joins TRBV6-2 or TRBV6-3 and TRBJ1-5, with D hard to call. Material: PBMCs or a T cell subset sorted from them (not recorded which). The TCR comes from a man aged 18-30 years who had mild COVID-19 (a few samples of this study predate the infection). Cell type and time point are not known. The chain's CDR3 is CASSYGVQRQDLPQHF. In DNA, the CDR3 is TGTGCCAGCAGTTACGGCGTTCAGAGGCAGGATTTGCCCCAGCATTTT.